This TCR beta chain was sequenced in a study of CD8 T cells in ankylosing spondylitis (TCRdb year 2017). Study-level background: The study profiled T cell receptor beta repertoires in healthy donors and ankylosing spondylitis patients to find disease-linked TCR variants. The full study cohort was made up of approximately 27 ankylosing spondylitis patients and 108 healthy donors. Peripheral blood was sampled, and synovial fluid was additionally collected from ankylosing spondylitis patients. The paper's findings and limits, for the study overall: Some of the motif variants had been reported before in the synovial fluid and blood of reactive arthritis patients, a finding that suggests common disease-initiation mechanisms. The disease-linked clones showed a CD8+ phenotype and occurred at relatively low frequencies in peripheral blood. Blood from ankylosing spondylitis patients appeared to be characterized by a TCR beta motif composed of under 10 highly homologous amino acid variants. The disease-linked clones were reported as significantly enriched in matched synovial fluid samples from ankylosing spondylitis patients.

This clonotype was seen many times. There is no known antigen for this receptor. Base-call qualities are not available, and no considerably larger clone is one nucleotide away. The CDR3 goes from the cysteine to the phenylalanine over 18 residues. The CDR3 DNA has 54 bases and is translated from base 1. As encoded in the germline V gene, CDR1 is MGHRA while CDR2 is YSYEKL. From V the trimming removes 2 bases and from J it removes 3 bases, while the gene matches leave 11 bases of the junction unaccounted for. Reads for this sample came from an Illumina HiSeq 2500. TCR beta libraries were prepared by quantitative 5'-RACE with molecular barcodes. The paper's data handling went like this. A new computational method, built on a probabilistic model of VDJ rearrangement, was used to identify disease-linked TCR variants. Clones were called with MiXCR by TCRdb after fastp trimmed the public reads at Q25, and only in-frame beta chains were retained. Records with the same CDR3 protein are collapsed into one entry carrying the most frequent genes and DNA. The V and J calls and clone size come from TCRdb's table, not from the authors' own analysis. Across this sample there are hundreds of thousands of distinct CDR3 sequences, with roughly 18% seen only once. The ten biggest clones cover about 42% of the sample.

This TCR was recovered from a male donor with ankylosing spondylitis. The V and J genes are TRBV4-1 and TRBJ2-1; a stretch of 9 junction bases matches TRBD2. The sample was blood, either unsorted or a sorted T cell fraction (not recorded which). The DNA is TGCGCCAGCAGCCAAAACCCTCCCGGGACTAGCTACTACAATGAGCAGTTCTTC. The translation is CASSQNPPGTSYYNEQFF.